This entry concerns a single T cell receptor (beta chain). This sample is part of a study of T cell changes during pregnancy in multiple sclerosis. The repertoire was sequenced with immunoSEQ multiplex PCR; TCRdb's copy has only in-frame clones and lacks some. The table has more than 75,000 clones, roughly 91% seen once. The CDR3 spans 14 residues. V was clipped by 1 base and J by 9 bases, with 14 bases between them. The germline V gene encodes CDR1 SGDLS and CDR2 YYNGEE. The clonotype originates from a female donor with multiple sclerosis, enrolled in a pregnancy study. This specimen was peripheral blood, taken in the first trimester of pregnancy. This sequence joins TRBV9 and TRBJ2-1; unclear D gene. CDR3 nucleotides: TGTGCCAGCAGCGTAAGTGAGCCTTACGGTGAGCAGTTCTTC. This encodes CASSVSEPYGEQFF.